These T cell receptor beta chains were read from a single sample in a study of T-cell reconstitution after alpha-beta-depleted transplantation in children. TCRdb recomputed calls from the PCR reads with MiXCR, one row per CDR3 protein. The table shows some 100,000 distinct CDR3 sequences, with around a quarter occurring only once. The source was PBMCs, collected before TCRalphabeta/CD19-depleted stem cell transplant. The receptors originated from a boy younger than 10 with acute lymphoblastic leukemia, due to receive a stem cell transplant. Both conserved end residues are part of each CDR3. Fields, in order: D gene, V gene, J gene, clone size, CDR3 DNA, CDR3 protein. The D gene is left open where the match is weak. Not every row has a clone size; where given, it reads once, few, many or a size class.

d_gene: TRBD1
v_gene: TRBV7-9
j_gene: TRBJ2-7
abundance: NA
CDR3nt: TGTGCCAGCAGCTTTGGGGACAGTCTATTCTACGAGCAGTACTTC
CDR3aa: CASSFGDSLFYEQYF

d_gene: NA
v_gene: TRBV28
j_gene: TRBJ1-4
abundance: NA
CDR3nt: TGTGCCAGCAGTGCGTCCCGAGGTGCAACTAATGAAAAACTGTTTTTT
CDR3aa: CASSASRGATNEKLFF

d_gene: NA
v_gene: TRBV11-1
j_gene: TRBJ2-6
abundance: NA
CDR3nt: TGTGCCAGCAGCTTAATCCCGAAATTCCCCACTTCTGGGGCCAACGTCCTGACTTTC
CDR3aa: CASSLIPKFPTSGANVLTF

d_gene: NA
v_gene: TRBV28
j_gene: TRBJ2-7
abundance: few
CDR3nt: TGTGCCAGCGCCATGGCAGGGCCCGCAGGTGGCTACGAGCAGTACTTC
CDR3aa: CASAMAGPAGGYEQYF

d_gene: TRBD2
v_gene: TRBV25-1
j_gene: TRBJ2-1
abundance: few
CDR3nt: TGTGCCAGCAGTGAATGGGCTAGCGGAGGAAAAAATGAGCAGTTCTTC
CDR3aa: CASSEWASGGKNEQFF

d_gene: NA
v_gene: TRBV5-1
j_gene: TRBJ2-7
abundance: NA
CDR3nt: TGCGCCAGCCGGGCATCAGGCGAGCAGTACTTC
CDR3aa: CASRASGEQYF

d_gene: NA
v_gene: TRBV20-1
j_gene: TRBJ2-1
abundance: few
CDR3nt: TGCAGTGCTCGGGACTTCCCGGAGCAGTTCTTC
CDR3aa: CSARDFPEQFF

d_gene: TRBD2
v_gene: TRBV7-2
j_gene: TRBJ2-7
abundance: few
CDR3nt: TGTGCCAGCAGTCTCCGAGCGGGAGGGGGAGAGCAGTACTTC
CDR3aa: CASSLRAGGGEQYF

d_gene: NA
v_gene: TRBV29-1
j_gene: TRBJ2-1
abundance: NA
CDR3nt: TGCAGCGTTGAGGGTAACGACAATGAGCAGTTCTTC
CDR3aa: CSVEGNDNEQFF

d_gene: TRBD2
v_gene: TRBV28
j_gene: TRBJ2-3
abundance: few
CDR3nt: TGTGCCAGCGACCCTAGCGGGGGCACAGATACGCAGTATTTT
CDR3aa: CASDPSGGTDTQYF

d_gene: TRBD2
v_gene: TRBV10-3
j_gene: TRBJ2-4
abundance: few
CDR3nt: TGTGCCATCAGTGAGCGTCTAGCGGAAGCCAAAAACATTCAGTACTTC
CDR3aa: CAISERLAEAKNIQYF

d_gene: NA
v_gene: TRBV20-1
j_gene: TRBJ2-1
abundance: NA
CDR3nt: TGCAGTGCGCCGGCCCCTTCGAGCTCCTACAATGAGCAGTTCTTC
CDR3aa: CSAPAPSSSYNEQFF

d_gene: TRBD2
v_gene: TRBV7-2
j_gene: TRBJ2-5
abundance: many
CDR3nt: TGTGCCAGCAGCCCAGCGGGAGAGGGGGTGACCCAGTACTTC
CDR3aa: CASSPAGEGVTQYF

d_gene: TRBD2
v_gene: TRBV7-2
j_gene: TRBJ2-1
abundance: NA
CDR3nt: TGTGCCAGCAGCTTAGTCACGACTAGCGGGAGCCACAATGAGCAGTTCTTC
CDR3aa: CASSLVTTSGSHNEQFF

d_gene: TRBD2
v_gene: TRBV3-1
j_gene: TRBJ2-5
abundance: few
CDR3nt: TGTGCCAGCAGCCACAACAAGGGACTAGCAACCCAAGAGACCCAGTACTTC
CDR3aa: CASSHNKGLATQETQYF

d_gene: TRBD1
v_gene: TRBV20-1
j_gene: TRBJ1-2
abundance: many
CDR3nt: TGCAGTGCTAGGGGCGTCCCGGGACAGGGGACCTATGGCTACACCTTC
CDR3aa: CSARGVPGQGTYGYTF

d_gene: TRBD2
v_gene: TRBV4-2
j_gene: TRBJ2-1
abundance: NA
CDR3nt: TGTGCCAGCAGCCAAGAAACCGGGAGGGCCTACAATGAGCAGTTCTTC
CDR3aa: CASSQETGRAYNEQFF

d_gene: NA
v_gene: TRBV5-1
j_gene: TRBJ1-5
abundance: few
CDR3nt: TGCGCCAGCAGCTGGGGGCCAAGGGGGAAGTGGAGGAATCAGCCCCAGCATTTT
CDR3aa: CASSWGPRGKWRNQPQHF

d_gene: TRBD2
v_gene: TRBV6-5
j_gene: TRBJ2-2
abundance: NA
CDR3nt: TGTGCCAGCAGTTACGTGGCGGGAGAGGTCCGGGAGCTGTTTTTT
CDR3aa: CASSYVAGEVRELFF

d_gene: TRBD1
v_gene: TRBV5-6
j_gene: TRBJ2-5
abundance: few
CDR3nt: TGTGCCAGCAGCTTGTTTCTGGGACAGGGCATAGAGACCCAGTACTTC
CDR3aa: CASSLFLGQGIETQYF

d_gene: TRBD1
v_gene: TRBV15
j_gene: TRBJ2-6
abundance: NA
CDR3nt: TGTGCCACCAGCATGACAGGGAACTCTGGGGCCAACGTCCTGACTTTC
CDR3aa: CATSMTGNSGANVLTF

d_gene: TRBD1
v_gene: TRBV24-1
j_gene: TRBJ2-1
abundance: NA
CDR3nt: TGTGCCACCAGTGACAGAACGCGGACAGGGGGACTGAGGAATGAGCAGTTCTTC
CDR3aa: CATSDRTRTGGLRNEQFF

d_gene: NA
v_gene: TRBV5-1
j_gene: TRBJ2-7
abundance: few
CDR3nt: TGCGCCAGCAGCCCCACAACGGCGCGGTACTCCTACGAGCAGTACTTC
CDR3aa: CASSPTTARYSYEQYF

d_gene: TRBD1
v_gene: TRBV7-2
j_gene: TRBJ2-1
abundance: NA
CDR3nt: TGTGCCAGCAGCACTTTCCCCTCACAGGGGTTCAGCAATGAGCAGTTCTTC
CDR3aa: CASSTFPSQGFSNEQFF

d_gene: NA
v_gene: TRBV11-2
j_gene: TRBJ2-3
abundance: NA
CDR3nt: TGTGCCAGCAGCCCAGGGGTAGGGGCGCAGGTGGATACGCAGTATTTT
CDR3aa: CASSPGVGAQVDTQYF

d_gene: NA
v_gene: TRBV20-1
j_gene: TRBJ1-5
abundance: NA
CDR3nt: TGCAGTGCTGAGGGACTCCAAAATAGCAATCAGCCCCAGCATTTT
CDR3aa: CSAEGLQNSNQPQHF

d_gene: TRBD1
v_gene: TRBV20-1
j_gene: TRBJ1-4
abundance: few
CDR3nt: TGCAGTGCCCAGGGGGCGGCTAATGAAAAACTGTTTTTT
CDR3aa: CSAQGAANEKLFF